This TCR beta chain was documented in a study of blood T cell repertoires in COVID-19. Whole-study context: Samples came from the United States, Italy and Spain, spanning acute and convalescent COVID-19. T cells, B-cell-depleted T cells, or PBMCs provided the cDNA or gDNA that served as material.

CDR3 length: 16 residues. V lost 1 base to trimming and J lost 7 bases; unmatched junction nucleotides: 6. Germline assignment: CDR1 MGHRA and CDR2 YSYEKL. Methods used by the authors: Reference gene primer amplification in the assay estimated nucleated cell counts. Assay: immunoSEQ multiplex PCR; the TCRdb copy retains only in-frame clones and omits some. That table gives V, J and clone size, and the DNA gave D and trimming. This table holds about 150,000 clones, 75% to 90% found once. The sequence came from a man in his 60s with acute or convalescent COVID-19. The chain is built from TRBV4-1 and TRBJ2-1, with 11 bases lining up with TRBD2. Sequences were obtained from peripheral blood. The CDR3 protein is CASSQVAASGRNEQFF. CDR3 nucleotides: TGCGCCAGCAGCCAAGTAGCGGCTAGCGGGAGGAATGAGCAGTTCTTC.